The next 18 T cell receptor beta chains were all read from a single sample in a study of beta chain features in type 1 diabetes. Every isolated RNA sample was fully reverse transcribed, so sequencing captured expressed TCRB transcripts. The method was immunoSEQ multiplex PCR; TCRdb's version includes in-frame clones alone and lacks a portion of them. The table records roughly 180,000 clones, more than 10% of them present only once. The sequenced sample was central memory CD4+ T cells from blood. The receptors shown here come from a young woman in good health.

The chain links TRBV13 to TRBJ2-7; 7 bases are shared with TRBD2. This CDR3 spans 16 amino acids. CDR1 is PRHDT, CDR2 FYEKMQ, per germline (reference sequence). Trimming at V came to 2 bases and at J to 3 bases, leaving 10 bases not matched to a gene. The CDR3 DNA reads TGTGCCAGCAGCTTAAGCCGGGACTACGAATTCTACGAGCAGTACTTC. It specifies CASSLSRDYEFYEQYF.

This clone has only a few counts. The gene calls are TRBV28 and TRBJ2-1; 7 positions agree with TRBD2. J gave up 6 bases and V 6 bases, and 2 bases lay outside the gene matches. Germline V CDR1 and CDR2: MDHEN, SYDVKM. The CDR3 runs 12 residues. The CDR3 sequence is CASSGLVNEQFF. In DNA form, the CDR3 reads TGTGCCAGCAGCGGACTAGTCAATGAGCAGTTCTTC.

This clone was counted a single time. The chain carries TRBV6-5 and TRBJ1-5; D not certain. This CDR3 is built from 14 residues. Looked up from germline, CDR1 is MNHEY and CDR2 is SVGAGI. V shed 2 bases and J shed 6 bases, with 11 bases lying between them. The CDR3 sequence is CASSYGERGQPQHF. The CDR3 DNA follows: TGTGCCAGCAGTTACGGGGAACGGGGTCAGCCCCAGCATTTT.

The V gene is TRBV19, the J gene TRBJ1-5; no reliable D call. Germline V CDR1 and CDR2: LNHDA, SQIVND (reference sequence). Trimming cost V 3 bases and J 3 bases, with 6 bases left between them. This CDR3 comprises 13 residues. CDR3 nucleotide sequence: TGTGCCAGTAGTATGAACTTCAATCAGCCCCAGCATTTT. Protein: CASSMNFNQPQHF.

The chain is built from TRBV19 and TRBJ2-2, with a tentative D call TRBD1 (6 bases). The V and J ends lost 5 bases and 6 bases respectively, with 16 bases between them. This CDR3 contains 15 residues. The germline V gene has CDR1 LNHDA and CDR2 SQIVND (reference sequence). The CDR3 DNA reads TGTGCCAGTAGTGTCTCCAGGGGATTGGCCGGGGAGCTGTTTTTT. It is translated as CASSVSRGLAGELFF. Full variable domain (outside the CDR3, taken from reference TRBV19 and TRBJ2-2): DGGITQSPKYLFRKEGQNVTLSCEQNLNHDAMYWYRQDPGQGLRLIYYSQIVNDFQKGDIAEGYSVSREKKESFPLTVTSAQKNPTAFYLCASSVSRGLAGELFFGEGSRLTVL.

This clone occurred many times. This chain links TRBV6-5 with TRBJ1-1; 8 bases match TRBD1. The CDR3 runs to 14 residues. Trimming took 6 bases from V and 4 from J; bases not matched to a gene: 7. The germline CDR1 and CDR2 sequences are MNHEY and SVGAGI. The CDR3 nucleotides read TGTGCCAGCAGAAGAGACAGGGGAAGCACTGAAGCTTTCTTT. Protein: CASRRDRGSTEAFF.

V is TRBV2 and J is TRBJ1-5; the D gene is possibly TRBD1 (5 bases). This CDR3 is 14 amino acids long. The V and J ends lost 3 bases and 7 bases respectively, with 13 bases between them. The germline gives CDR1 SNHLY, CDR2 FYNNEI. Written as DNA, the CDR3 is TGTGCCAGCAGTGAGGAGGGGAGTCGACAGCCCCAGCATTTT. This codes for CASSEEGSRQPQHF.

The chain couples TRBV18 to TRBJ2-6, with TRBD1 as a possible D gene (5 bases). Germline values: CDR1 KGHSH, CDR2 LQKENI. CDR3 length equals 15 residues. Trimming took off 4 bases at V and 3 bases at J, with 10 bases between the two ends. The CDR3 nucleotides are TGTGCCAGCTCACAGGGCACAGGTGGGGCCAACGTCCTGACTTTC. This sequence encodes CASSQGTGGANVLTF.

This clone was seen only a few times. The CDR3 nucleotides are TGTGCCTGGAGCACGTGGGGGGGCAGCTATGGCTACACCTTC. As protein: CAWSTWGGSYGYTF. This chain joins TRBV30 and TRBJ1-2, with D possibly being TRBD1 (6 bases). Germline CDR1 is GTSNPN and CDR2 is SVGIG (reference sequence). With 3 bases removed from V and 4 bases from J, the gap between germline ends came to 15 bases. This CDR3 is 14 amino acids long.

The chain has TRBV29-1 and TRBJ2-7; weak D call: TRBD2 (6 bases). The V end lost 6 bases, the J end lost 3 bases, and 12 bases lay between the germline ends. Looked up from germline, CDR1 is SQVTM and CDR2 is ANQGSEA. CDR3 length: 12 residues. CDR3 sequence: CSVSAEGYEQYF. The CDR3 DNA is TGCAGCGTCTCGGCGGAGGGCTACGAGCAGTACTTC.

This clone was recorded a few times. The chain recombines TRBV28 with TRBJ1-2; D is ambiguous. Trimming cost V 6 bases and J 5 bases, with 16 bases left between them. CDR1 MDHEN and CDR2 SYDVKM come from the germline V gene. This CDR3 is built from 14 residues. CDR3 sequence reads: CASRELSRRYGYTF. CDR3 bases: TGTGCCAGCAGGGAGCTAAGTCGTAGGTATGGCTACACCTTC.

This clone was picked up a small number of times. The rearrangement joins TRBV6-1 to TRBJ1-4; 7 bases are a match to TRBD1. Germline lookup yields CDR1 MNHNS and CDR2 SASEGT. The CDR3 spans 15 residues. With V trimmed by 5 bases and J by 10 bases, 13 bases remained unmatched. The CDR3 DNA reads as TGTGCCAGCAGTCCCATGAACAGGGGAGTAGGAAAACTGTTTTTT. It translates to CASSPMNRGVGKLFF.

This clone was picked up a small number of times. The chain couples TRBV29-1 to TRBJ2-3; tentative D call: TRBD2 (5 bases). The CDR3 consists of 12 residues. The V gene's germline CDR1 is SQVTM and CDR2 ANQGSEA. V lost 4 bases to trimming and J lost 5 bases, with 10 bases between them. CDR3 sequence reads: CSVAEGVDTQYF. DNA for the CDR3: TGCAGCGTTGCTGAGGGAGTAGATACGCAGTATTTT.

This clone was counted only a few times. The V call is TRBV6-5, the J call TRBJ1-1, with D possibly TRBD1 on 6 matching bases. The CDR3 sequence is 13 residues long. Looked up from germline, CDR1 is MNHEY and CDR2 is SVGAGI. V was cut by 6 bases and J by 6 bases, with 14 bases left in between. The CDR3 reads CASRSTTGPEAFF. In DNA, the CDR3 is TGTGCCAGCAGATCCACTACAGGGCCTGAAGCTTTCTTT.

The chain carries TRBV11-2 and TRBJ1-1, with TRBD1 matching over 8 bases. V gave up 6 bases and J gave up 2 bases; unmatched junction bases: 5. The CDR3 has 14 residues. Per the germline V gene, CDR1 is SGHAT and CDR2 is FQNNGV. In nucleotides, the CDR3 is TGTGCCAGCAGACAGCAGGGGGCCAACACTGAAGCTTTCTTT. This encodes CASRQQGANTEAFF.

The CDR3 region is CASSLHQGPNTEAFF. The CDR3 DNA reads as TGTGCCAGCAGCCTTCACCAGGGGCCAAACACTGAAGCTTTCTTT. V usage is TRBV7-3 and J usage is TRBJ1-1, with D maybe TRBD1 (6 bases). V was shortened by 5 bases and J by 2 bases, with 15 bases between the two germline ends. The CDR3 is 15 amino acids. CDR1 and CDR2 from the germline V gene are SGHTA and FQGTGA.

This clone was observed at least ten times. V usage is TRBV7-2 and J usage is TRBJ2-7; 8 positions agree with TRBD2. Per germline, CDR1 SGHTA and CDR2 FQGNSA. V was clipped by 1 base and J by 0 bases; unmatched bases: 2. This CDR3 has 15 amino acids. In nucleotides, the CDR3 is TGTGCCAGCAGCTTAGGGACTAGCAGCTCCTACGAGCAGTACTTC. The encoded protein is CASSLGTSSSYEQYF.

There are a few counts of this clone. The chain has TRBV4-1 and TRBJ2-5; 8 nucleotides match TRBD1. J gave up 1 base and V 3 bases, and 4 bases lay outside the gene matches. This CDR3 region has 15 residues. CDR1 is MGHRA and CDR2 is YSYEKL in the germline V gene. The CDR3 is CASSQGQAAQETQYF. For the CDR3, the DNA is TGCGCCAGCAGCCAGGGACAGGCCGCCCAAGAGACCCAGTACTTC.